These 27 T cell receptor beta chains were sequenced from one sample in a study of blood T cell repertoires in COVID-19. Profiled with immunoSEQ multiplex PCR; TCRdb holds only in-frame clones, not every one. The table lists 100,000 to 150,000 clones, 84% of them singletons, with 9.5% to 15% in the top ten. The sequenced material came from peripheral blood. The origin of the receptors is a woman aged 30 to 39 who had recovered from COVID-19.

This chain connects TRBV24-1 to TRBJ2-3; D is perhaps TRBD2 (6 bases). Germline V gene lookup returns CDR1 KGHDR and CDR2 SFDVKD. The V end was cut by 5 bases, the J end by 6 bases, with 11 bases between. The CDR3 is made up of 13 amino acids. The CDR3 reads CATSAAGRDTQYF. DNA for the CDR3: TGTGCCACCAGTGCCGCGGGGCGGGATACGCAGTATTTT.

CDR3 region: CSASKPGLALGEQFF. CDR3 in DNA: TGCAGTGCTAGTAAACCGGGACTAGCGCTCGGTGAGCAGTTCTTC. This rearrangement joins TRBV20-1 to TRBJ2-1; TRBD2 matches at 10 bases. This CDR3 has 15 residues. CDR1 is DFQATT and CDR2 is SNEGSKA in the germline V gene (reference sequence). V lost 3 bases and J lost 9; bases outside the gene matches: 11.

The sample holds one count of this clone. The genes are TRBV7-9 and TRBJ1-2; a possible D gene is TRBD1 (6 bases). The CDR3 loop spans 17 amino acids. The ends were cut back, 3 bases at V and 2 bases at J, with 19 bases in the middle. CDR1 SEHNR and CDR2 FQNEAQ come from the germline V gene (reference sequence). The CDR3 nucleotides are TGTGCCAGCAGCTTGGCTGGGTACAGGGAAGGGAACTATGGCTACACCTTC. Protein: CASSLAGYREGNYGYTF.

The rearrangement links TRBV5-1 to TRBJ2-1; 16 bases line up with TRBD2. Germline loops: CDR1 SGHRS, CDR2 YFSETQ. The CDR3 totals 14 residues. Trimming at V came to 3 bases and at J to 14 bases, leaving 5 bases not matched to a gene. The CDR3 region has the DNA TGCGCCAGCAGCTCCGGGACTAGCGGGGGGGCCGAGTTCTTC. This codes for CASSSGTSGGAEFF.

In its sample, this clone was seen a few times. The V call is TRBV6-5, the J call TRBJ1-3; D gene ambiguous. The CDR3 length is 15 residues. V was cut by 9 bases and J by 2 bases, with 17 bases left in between. Germline V lookup: CDR1 MNHEY, CDR2 SVGAGI. CDR3 coding DNA: TGTGCCAGAAAAACAGCTACACGGCCTGGAAACACCATATATTTT. It yields the protein CARKTATRPGNTIYF.

This sequence joins TRBV2 and TRBJ1-2; perhaps TRBD1 as D (6 bases). V was pared by 5 bases and J by 2 bases, with 9 bases between. CDR1 SNHLY and CDR2 FYNNEI come from the germline V gene. The CDR3 runs to 13 residues. CDR3 in amino acids: CASSPTGNYGYTF. CDR3 sequence (DNA): TGTGCCAGCAGTCCCACAGGGAACTATGGCTACACCTTC.

The chain joins TRBV3-1 (or the pseudogene TRBV3-2) to TRBJ1-2; D is ambiguous. This CDR3 has 15 amino acids. Germline V gene lookup returns CDR1 LGHDT and CDR2 YNNKEL (reference sequence). V lost 1 base and J lost 3, with 12 bases in between. The CDR3: CASSQGLGSYYGYTF. Here the CDR3 DNA reads TGTGCCAGCAGCCAAGGGCTGGGCAGCTACTATGGCTACACCTTC.

The CDR3 DNA follows: TGTGCCAGCAGCTTCGGACAGAGCCCAACTAATGAAAAACTGTTTTTT. Amino acid sequence: CASSFGQSPTNEKLFF. The chain joins TRBV7-9 to TRBJ1-4; tentatively, D is TRBD1 (6 bases). V lost 3 bases and J 0 bases, leaving 11 bases between the germline ends. This CDR3 is 16 amino acids long. Looked up from germline, CDR1 is SEHNR and CDR2 is FQNEAQ (reference sequence).

The chain links TRBV7-9 to TRBJ2-7; perhaps TRBD2 as D (5 bases). V shed 3 bases and J shed 6 bases, with 9 bases lying between them. The germline gives CDR1 SEHNR, CDR2 FQNEAQ (reference sequence). CDR3 size: 12 residues. CDR3 coding DNA: TGTGCCAGCAGCTTCGGGGTAGCCGAGCAGTACTTC. This gives the protein CASSFGVAEQYF.

V gene TRBV18 combines with J gene TRBJ2-4; the match to TRBD1 covers 7 bases. Germline trimming cut 3 bases from V and 3 bases from J; bases unmatched to any gene: 2. The CDR3 runs to 14 residues. Looked up from germline, CDR1 is KGHSH and CDR2 is LQKENI. The CDR3 DNA reads as TGTGCCAGCTCACCTGGGACAGTCAAAAACATTCAGTACTTC. Its translation is CASSPGTVKNIQYF.

The chain couples TRBV28 to TRBJ2-2; possibly TRBD2 for D (5 bases). The CDR3 extends over 15 amino acids. Germline V gene lookup returns CDR1 MDHEN and CDR2 SYDVKM. Trimming left V 3 bases short and J 1 base short, with 9 bases between. This CDR3 is CASSLDWENTGELFF. In DNA form, the CDR3 reads TGTGCCAGCAGTTTGGACTGGGAGAACACCGGGGAGCTGTTTTTT.

This chain joins TRBV3-1 (or the pseudogene TRBV3-2) and TRBJ1-1; D is unclear. Germline V gene lookup returns CDR1 LGHDT and CDR2 YNNKEL (reference sequence). CDR3 length: 13 residues. Trimming took off 2 bases at V and 0 bases at J, with 4 bases between the two ends. The CDR3 region is CASSQQMNTEAFF. The CDR3 nucleotides are TGTGCCAGCAGCCAACAGATGAACACTGAAGCTTTCTTT.

This chain joins TRBV29-1 and TRBJ2-1, with D perhaps matching TRBD2 (6 bases). The V end lost 4 bases, the J end lost 7 bases, and 11 bases lay between the germline ends. Germline CDR1 is SQVTM and CDR2 is ANQGSEA. This CDR3 has 12 amino acids. The DNA for the CDR3 is TGCAGCGTTGCACTAGGGACTAATGAGCAGTTCTTC. Protein: CSVALGTNEQFF.

The chain employs TRBV27 and TRBJ2-7; no clear D. The germline CDR1 and CDR2 sequences are MNHEY and SMNVEV (reference sequence). Trimming took off 8 bases at V and 6 bases at J, with 5 bases between the two ends. This CDR3 has 9 residues. CDR3 residues: CASGAEQYF. In DNA, the CDR3 is TGTGCCAGCGGAGCCGAGCAGTACTTC.

V usage is TRBV4-1 and J usage is TRBJ2-3; no reliable D call. V was cut by 1 base and J by 6 bases, with 11 bases left in between. From germline, CDR1 is MGHRA and CDR2 YSYEKL. This CDR3 spans 14 amino acids. The CDR3 DNA sequence: TGCGCCAGCAGCCAAGTGCGGCGGTCCGATACGCAGTATTTT. Amino acids: CASSQVRRSDTQYF.

In its sample, this clone was seen once. The rearrangement joins TRBV27 to TRBJ2-1; D gene ambiguous. Germline V gene sequence: CDR1 MNHEY, CDR2 SMNVEV (reference sequence). V shed 3 bases and J shed 0 bases, with 9 bases lying between them. The CDR3 runs to 15 residues. The CDR3 loop is CASSFKLSSYNEQFF. The CDR3 DNA reads as TGTGCCAGCAGTTTTAAGTTGAGCTCCTACAATGAGCAGTTCTTC.

The genes are TRBV29-1 and TRBJ2-7; TRBD1 matches at 10 bases. V dropped 7 bases and J dropped 2; count of bases not matched to a gene: 5. The CDR3 sequence is 13 residues long. CDR1 and CDR2 (germline): SQVTM, ANQGSEA. CDR3 region: CSAGQGGTYEQYF. CDR3 DNA sequence: TGCAGCGCCGGACAGGGGGGTACCTACGAGCAGTACTTC.

The gene calls are TRBV4-2 and TRBJ2-7; a weak D match, TRBD2 (6 bases). Per germline, CDR1 LGHNA and CDR2 YNFKEQ. Trimming removed 4 bases at V and 6 bases at J, with 13 bases between. There are 13 residues in the CDR3. This chain's CDR3 is CASSPLGSVEQYF. CDR3 nucleotides: TGTGCCAGCAGCCCTCTCGGGAGCGTCGAGCAGTACTTC.

The chain links TRBV3-1 (or the pseudogene TRBV3-2) to TRBJ1-2; 7 positions match TRBD1. Germline CDR1 reads LGHDT; CDR2 reads YNNKEL (reference sequence). Trimming at V came to 1 base and at J to 2 bases, leaving 10 bases not matched to a gene. This CDR3 is 17 amino acids long. CDR3 sequence (DNA): TGTGCCAGCAGCCAAGCGTTCGATTCCAGGGGGAACTATGGCTACACCTTC. Its protein product is CASSQAFDSRGNYGYTF.

The chain combines TRBV20-1 with TRBJ1-5; D may be TRBD1 (5 bases). The germline V gene has CDR1 DFQATT and CDR2 SNEGSKA (reference sequence). This CDR3 has 15 amino acids. V was cut by 3 bases and J by 5 bases, with 17 bases left in between. The chain's CDR3 is CSASQVTGSHQPQHF. The CDR3 nucleotides are TGCAGTGCTAGTCAGGTCACAGGTTCCCATCAGCCCCAGCATTTT.

The chain joins TRBV4-1 to TRBJ2-3, with 11 bases matching TRBD1. CDR3 length: 16 amino acids. Unmatched junction bases numbered 6, after V lost 1 base and J lost 6 bases. In germline, CDR1 is MGHRA, CDR2 YSYEKL. CDR3 amino acids: CASSQVGTGGIDTQYF. The CDR3 bases are TGCGCCAGCAGCCAAGTAGGGACAGGGGGAATTGATACGCAGTATTTT.

This chain connects TRBV15 to TRBJ2-2, with TRBD2 identical over 9 bases. Trimming took 3 bases from V and 4 from J; bases not matched to a gene: 9. The CDR3 consists of 17 residues. Germline values: CDR1 LNHNV, CDR2 YYDKDF (reference sequence). The CDR3 nucleotides read TGTGCCACCAGCAGTGATCCGGGGACTAGCCCCACCGGGGAGCTGTTTTTT. Its translation is CATSSDPGTSPTGELFF.

This chain uses TRBV3-1 (or the pseudogene TRBV3-2) with TRBJ2-2; D call uncertain. The V and J ends lost 3 bases and 0 bases respectively, with 5 bases between them. Germline assignment: CDR1 LGHDT and CDR2 YNNKEL (reference sequence). CDR3 size: 14 residues. The CDR3 nucleotides read TGTGCCAGCAGCCAGCAGTCGAACACCGGGGAGCTGTTTTTT. Protein sequence: CASSQQSNTGELFF.

This chain joins TRBV11-3 and TRBJ2-1; D call uncertain. The CDR3 is 13 amino acids. V was cut by 1 base and J by 8 bases, with 9 bases left in between. Germline loops: CDR1 SGHNT, CDR2 YENEEA. The CDR3 nucleotides read TGTGCCAGCAGCTTAGGGTATAGCTATGAGCAGTTCTTC. It is translated as CASSLGYSYEQFF.

The chain carries TRBV27 and TRBJ2-2, with a possible D match to TRBD2 (6 bases). From germline, CDR1 is MNHEY and CDR2 SMNVEV (reference sequence). The CDR3 is 16 amino acids. Trimming shortened V by 5 bases and J by 3 bases, and 16 bases separated the two germline ends. DNA of the CDR3: TGTGCCAGCAGTCCCCGGGGAGCGGGCTACACCGGGGAGCTGTTTTTT. This gives the protein CASSPRGAGYTGELFF.

The chain joins TRBV2 to TRBJ1-1, with 9 bases that match TRBD1. Germline V lookup: CDR1 SNHLY, CDR2 FYNNEI. CDR3 size: 14 residues. The ends lost 5 bases at V and 3 bases at J; junction bases unmatched: 4. This chain's CDR3 is CASSKDRGYTEAFF. In DNA, the CDR3 is TGTGCCAGCAGTAAGGACAGGGGTTACACTGAAGCTTTCTTT.

At least ten counts were recorded for this clone. The chain uses TRBV6-5 and TRBJ1-2; D gene unclear. V was clipped by 11 bases and J by 0 bases, with 16 bases between them. The CDR3 has 14 residues. Germline V gene sequence: CDR1 MNHEY, CDR2 SVGAGI. The CDR3 coding sequence is TGTGCCTGCACTGGAGGCGGACCTAACTATGGCTACACCTTC. Protein: CACTGGGPNYGYTF.